The clone carrying this T cell receptor (beta chain) was counted a few times. Antigen specificity is unknown. The data stem from a study of long-term antiretroviral therapy in people with HIV. Overall study findings and caveats: Specimens of blood were obtained during about 2004 to 2018, possibly under older ART regimens.

CDR3 length: 16 residues. Germline-derived CDR1 and CDR2 are MNHNS and SASEGT. The V and J ends lost 0 bases and 0 bases respectively, with 9 bases between them. Version v3.0 of the immunoSEQ assay was performed at survey level. Clones were sequenced by immunoSEQ multiplex PCR, and TCRdb holds only the in-frame ones, with some missing. The table records roughly 16,000 clones, about 80% of them present only once. The sequenced sample was unsorted PBMCs, obtained 0.3 years before starting antiretroviral therapy. The chain couples TRBV6-1 to TRBJ1-5; D unresolved. The clonotype originates from a middle-aged man with HIV. CDR3 residues: CASSEAVEPSNQPQHF. The CDR3 DNA sequence: TGTGCCAGCAGTGAAGCTGTGGAACCTAGCAATCAGCCCCAGCATTTT.